This T cell receptor (beta chain) is drawn from a study of naive and memory T cell subsets. Amplification of ligated cDNA took four PCR rounds with SP2 and nested alpha and beta constant primers. MiXCR, run by TCRdb on the 5' RACE reads, gives a single entry per CDR3 protein. The table includes about 62,000 distinct CDR3 sequences, roughly 8.1% detected once. TCR cDNA received a 3' ligated oligonucleotide that carried a UMI. In germline, CDR1 is SQVTM, CDR2 ANQGSEA. Deletions cut 3 bases from V and 0 bases from J, with 9 bases between. The CDR3 is 14 residues long. The V call is TRBV29-1, the J call TRBJ2-1; D assignment may be TRBD1 or TRBD2 (5 bases each). This receptor was obtained from a female donor in good health. The CDR3 DNA follows: TGCAGCGTTGATGGGGACGTCTCCTACAATGAGCAGTTCTTC. The encoded protein is CSVDGDVSYNEQFF.